Below, 15 T cell receptor beta chains from the same sample are listed, as sequenced in a study of human T cells and chemical hapten exposure. TCRdb re-derived calls from the RACE reads in MiXCR, one entry per CDR3 protein. The sample records approximately 75,000 distinct CDR3 sequences, approximately 9% being singletons. The time point here: patch test 2, 6 weeks after DPC sensitization. Treatment of the sample: therapeutic diphenylcyclopropenone sensitization with weekly scalp DPC. The sequenced sample was whole blood, obtained in connection with sensitization to the hapten diphenylcyclopropenone (DPC). These receptors originate from a woman between 50 and 59 years old with alopecia areata. Some clones in this sample may be carry-over from other donors' samples.

The chain uses TRBV5-1 and TRBJ1-5; D is uncertain. The CDR3 spans 13 residues. Trimming removed 0 bases at V and 4 bases at J, with 5 bases between. CDR1 and CDR2 (germline): SGHRS, YFSETQ. CDR3 residues: CASSLAENQPQHF. The CDR3 DNA follows: TGCGCCAGCAGCTTGGCAGAGAATCAGCCCCAGCATTTT.

This clonotype was detected ten times or more. The V gene is TRBV28, the J gene TRBJ2-7; D not resolved. This CDR3 region has 13 residues. CDR1 MDHEN and CDR2 SYDVKM come from the germline V gene. Trimming took off 3 bases at V and 6 bases at J, with 12 bases between the two ends. The CDR3 sequence: CASSFSDILEQYF. The CDR3 coding sequence is TGTGCCAGCAGTTTTTCAGACATCCTCGAGCAGTACTTC.

This clonotype came up a few times. The V and J genes are TRBV28 and TRBJ2-5, with 8 bases fitting TRBD1. The CDR3 totals 15 residues. Looked up from germline, CDR1 is MDHEN and CDR2 is SYDVKM. J gave up 4 bases and V 5 bases, and 9 bases lay outside the gene matches. The CDR3 nucleotides read TGTGCCAGCAGTCAATGGGACAGGATAGGAGAGACCCAGTACTTC. Translated, it gives CASSQWDRIGETQYF. Using reference TRBV28 and TRBJ2-5 for the parts outside the CDR3, the full variable domain is DVKVTQSSRYLVKRTGEKVFLECVQDMDHENMFWYRQDPGLGLRLIYFSYDVKMKEKGDIPEGYSVSREKKERFSLILESASTNQTSMYLCASSQWDRIGETQYFGPGTRLLVL.

Ten or more counts support this clonotype. The chain uses TRBV3-1 and TRBJ2-4, with D tentatively TRBD2 (7 bases). Trimming stripped 2 bases from V and 5 bases from J, with 19 bases between. CDR1 and CDR2 (germline): LGHDT, YNNKEL (reference sequence). The CDR3 covers 17 residues. Written as DNA, the CDR3 is TGTGCCAGCAGCCAACTCGCCGCGGGGGCAGCTCAAAACATTCAGTACTTC. Translation: CASSQLAAGAAQNIQYF. The full variable domain, with the rest looked up from reference TRBV3-1 and TRBJ2-4, is DTAVSQTPKYLVTQMGNDKSIKCEQNLGHDTMYWYKQDSKKFLKIMFSYNNKELIINETVPNRFSPKSPDKAHLNLHINSLELGDSAVYFCASSQLAAGAAQNIQYFGAGTRLSVL.

The chain links TRBV12-3 or TRBV12-4 to TRBJ2-3, with TRBD2 matching 7 bases. V gave up 5 bases and J gave up 5 bases; unmatched junction bases: 10. The CDR3 is 15 amino acids. The CDR3: CASSRSGLEGDTQYF. CDR3 coding DNA: TGTGCCAGCAGTCGCTCTGGACTAGAGGGAGATACGCAGTATTTT.

This clonotype turned up a few times. CDR3: CASSLDLAGPADTQYF. CDR3 nucleotides: TGCGCCAGCAGCTTGGACCTAGCAGGGCCAGCAGATACGCAGTATTTT. The V gene is TRBV5-1, the J gene TRBJ2-3; D assignment may be TRBD1 or TRBD2 (5 bases each). V lost 0 bases and J 4 bases, leaving 15 bases between the germline ends. CDR1 SGHRS and CDR2 YFSETQ come from the germline V gene. CDR3 size: 16 residues.

The table lists this clonotype with a few counts. The rearrangement uses TRBV28 and TRBJ2-7; no clear D gene. The CDR3 totals 13 residues. Germline CDR1 and CDR2: MDHEN and SYDVKM. V was trimmed by 4 bases and J by 2 bases, leaving 9 bases between them. DNA for the CDR3: TGTGCCAGCAGTTCTCCCCCGACCTACGAGCAGTACTTC. Protein sequence: CASSSPPTYEQYF. Together with reference TRBV28 and TRBJ2-7, the CDR3 gives the full variable domain: DVKVTQSSRYLVKRTGEKVFLECVQDMDHENMFWYRQDPGLGLRLIYFSYDVKMKEKGDIPEGYSVSREKKERFSLILESASTNQTSMYLCASSSPPTYEQYFGPGTRLTVT.

The CDR3 region is CASSFGTSGRRTGELFF. The CDR3 bases are TGTGCCAGCAGCTTCGGGACTAGCGGGAGGAGGACCGGGGAGCTGTTTTTT. V usage is TRBV11-2 and J usage is TRBJ2-2, with 15 positions matching TRBD2. The CDR3 sequence is 17 residues long. Looked up from germline, CDR1 is SGHAT and CDR2 is FQNNGV. V dropped 3 bases and J dropped 5; count of bases not matched to a gene: 4. Full variable domain (remainder filled in from reference TRBV11-2 and TRBJ2-2): EAGVAQSPRYKIIEKRQSVAFWCNPISGHATLYWYQQILGQGPKLLIQFQNNGVVDDSQLPKDRFSAERLKGVDSTLKIQPAKLEDSAVYLCASSFGTSGRRTGELFFGEGSRLTVL.

The CDR3, as DNA: TGCAGTGCCCTAGGTAGAGCAGGGGGCAGTTACGAGCAGTACTTC. Translated, it gives CSALGRAGGSYEQYF. This sequence joins TRBV20-1 and TRBJ2-7, with 8 bases identical to TRBD1. CDR1 DFQATT and CDR2 SNEGSKA come from the germline V gene (reference sequence). The CDR3 is 15 residues long. Trimming cost V 6 bases and J 4 bases; bases outside gene matches: 14.

This clonotype was seen repeatedly, ten times or more. This sequence joins TRBV6-5 and TRBJ1-4, with TRBD1 as a possible D gene (6 bases). Germline CDR1 and CDR2: MNHEY and SVGAGI. The CDR3 is 14 amino acids. V dropped 6 bases and J dropped 4 bases, with 12 bases sitting between them. The CDR3 spells CASSLDRINEKLFF. CDR3 sequence (DNA): TGTGCCAGCAGCCTAGACAGGATTAATGAAAAACTGTTTTTT.

This clonotype was recorded at least ten times. This chain joins TRBV29-1 and TRBJ2-7; weak D call: TRBD2 (6 bases). V was cut by 6 bases and J by 7 bases, with 22 bases left in between. The CDR3 contains 14 residues. Germline lookup yields CDR1 SQVTM and CDR2 ANQGSEA. The CDR3 coding sequence is TGCAGCGTCGTGCCCGGGAGCTACAGCGGGGAGCAGTACTTC. Its translation is CSVVPGSYSGEQYF.

This clonotype was recorded many times. This chain connects TRBV6-5 to TRBJ1-6; D may be TRBD1 (6 bases). CDR1 and CDR2 from the germline V gene are MNHEY and SVGAGI. Trimming stripped 0 bases from V and 6 bases from J, with 15 bases between. The CDR3 is 17 amino acids. The CDR3 region has the DNA TGTGCCAGCAGTTACTCGATACCAGGGGAGGGTAATTCACCCCTCCACTTT. It codes for CASSYSIPGEGNSPLHF.

The sample holds many counts of this clonotype. The chain is built from TRBV28 and TRBJ2-7; D not resolved. The germline gives CDR1 MDHEN, CDR2 SYDVKM. V was trimmed by 3 bases and J by 0 bases, leaving 9 bases between them. The CDR3 contains 14 residues. CDR3 protein: CASSFGPSSYEQYF. For the CDR3, the DNA is TGTGCCAGCAGTTTCGGACCGAGCTCCTACGAGCAGTACTTC.

This clonotype was picked up many times. V is TRBV10-2 and J is TRBJ1-2; 7 nucleotides match TRBD1. The CDR3 consists of 17 residues. Germline V gene sequence: CDR1 WSHSY, CDR2 SAAADI. V shed 3 bases, J shed 2 bases, and the junction held 12 bases outside the gene matches. CDR3 loop: CASSDFATGKKNYGYTF. CDR3 bases: TGCGCCAGCAGTGACTTCGCGACAGGGAAGAAGAACTATGGCTACACCTTC.

This clonotype was observed many times. The chain carries TRBV20-1 and TRBJ2-7, with unresolved D. Trimming left V 0 bases short and J 0 bases short, with 6 bases between. This CDR3 spans 13 amino acids. Germline lookup yields CDR1 DFQATT and CDR2 SNEGSKA (reference sequence). CDR3 amino acids: CSARDGSSYEQYF. The CDR3 DNA reads as TGCAGTGCTAGAGACGGTAGCTCCTACGAGCAGTACTTC.